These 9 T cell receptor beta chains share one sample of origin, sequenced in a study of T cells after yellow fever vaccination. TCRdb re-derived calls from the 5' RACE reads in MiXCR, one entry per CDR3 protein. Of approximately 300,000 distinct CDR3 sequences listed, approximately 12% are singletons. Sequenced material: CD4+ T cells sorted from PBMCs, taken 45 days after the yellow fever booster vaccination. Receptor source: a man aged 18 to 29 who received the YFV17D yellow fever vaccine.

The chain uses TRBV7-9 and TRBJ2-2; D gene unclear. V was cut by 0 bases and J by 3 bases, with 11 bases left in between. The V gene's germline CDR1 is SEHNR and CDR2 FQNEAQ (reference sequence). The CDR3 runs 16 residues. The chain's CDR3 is CASSLAPRLDTGELFF. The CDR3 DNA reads TGTGCCAGCAGCTTAGCGCCCCGTTTGGACACCGGGGAGCTGTTTTTT.

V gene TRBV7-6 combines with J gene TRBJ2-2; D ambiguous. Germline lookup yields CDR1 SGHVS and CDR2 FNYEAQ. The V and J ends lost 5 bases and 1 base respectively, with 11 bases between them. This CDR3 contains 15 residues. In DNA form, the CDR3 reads TGTGCCAGCAGCCCGCCTACCTGGAACACCGGGGAGCTGTTTTTT. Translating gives CASSPPTWNTGELFF.

The CDR3 DNA reads TGTGCCAGCAGACGACGCCCGGGACAGGGCTCCTACGAGCAGTACTTC. It specifies CASRRRPGQGSYEQYF. The J gene is TRBJ2-7, the V gene TRBV6-5; the match to TRBD1 covers 9 bases. V lost 6 bases, J lost 0 bases, and 9 bases stayed unmatched. Germline lookup yields CDR1 MNHEY and CDR2 SVGAGI. The CDR3 contains 16 residues.

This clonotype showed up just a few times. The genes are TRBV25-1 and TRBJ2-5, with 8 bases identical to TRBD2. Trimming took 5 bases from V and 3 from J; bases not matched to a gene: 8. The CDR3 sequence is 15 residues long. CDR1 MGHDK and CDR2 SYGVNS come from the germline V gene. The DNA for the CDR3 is TGTGCCAGCAGTCCGCACGGGGGGGGAAAAGAGACCCAGTACTTC. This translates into CASSPHGGGKETQYF.

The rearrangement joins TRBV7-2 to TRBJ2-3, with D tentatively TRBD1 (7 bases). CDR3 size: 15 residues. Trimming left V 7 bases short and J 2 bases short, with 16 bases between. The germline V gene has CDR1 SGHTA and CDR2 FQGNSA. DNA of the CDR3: TGTGCCAGCAACGCCCAGGGGGGTCTCACAGATACGCAGTATTTT. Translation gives CASNAQGGLTDTQYF. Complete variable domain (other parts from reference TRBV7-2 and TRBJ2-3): GAGVSQSPSNKVTEKGKDVELRCDPISGHTALYWYRQSLGQGLEFLIYFQGNSAPDKSGLPSDRFSAERTGGSVSTLTIQRTQQEDSAVYLCASNAQGGLTDTQYFGPGTRLTVL.

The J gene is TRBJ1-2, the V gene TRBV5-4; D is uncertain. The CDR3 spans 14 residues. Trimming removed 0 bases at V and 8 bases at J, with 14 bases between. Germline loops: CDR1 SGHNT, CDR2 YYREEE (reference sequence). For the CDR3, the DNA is TGTGCCAGCAGCTTGGGCCTACAGACGGGGGGCTACACCTTC. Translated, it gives CASSLGLQTGGYTF.

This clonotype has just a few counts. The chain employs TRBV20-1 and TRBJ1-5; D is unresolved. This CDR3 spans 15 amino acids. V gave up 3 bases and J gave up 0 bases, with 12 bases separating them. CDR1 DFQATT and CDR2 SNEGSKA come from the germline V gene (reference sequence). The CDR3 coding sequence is TGCAGTGCTAGGGCTAGCCATTATAGCAATCAGCCCCAGCATTTT. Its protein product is CSARASHYSNQPQHF.

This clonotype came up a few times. The CDR3 sequence: CAWSRQGMGEAFF. CDR3 bases: TGTGCCTGGAGTCGACAGGGAATGGGTGAAGCTTTCTTT. The V and J genes are TRBV30 and TRBJ1-1, with 7 bases matching TRBD1. Germline V lookup: CDR1 GTSNPN, CDR2 SVGIG (reference sequence). CDR3 length equals 13 residues. After removal of 2 bases from V and 7 bases from J, the junction contained 7 bases not matched to a gene.

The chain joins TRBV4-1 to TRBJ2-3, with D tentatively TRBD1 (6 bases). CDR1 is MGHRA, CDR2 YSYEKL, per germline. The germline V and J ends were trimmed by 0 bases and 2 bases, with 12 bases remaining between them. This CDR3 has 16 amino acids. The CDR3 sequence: CASSQEMRGTTDTQYF. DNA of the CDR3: TGCGCCAGCAGCCAAGAAATGAGGGGGACCACAGATACGCAGTATTTT.